Listed below are T cell receptor beta chains from one sample, sequenced in a study of beta chain features in type 1 diabetes. Assay used: immunoSEQ multiplex PCR; TCRdb lists only in-frame clones, some missing. The data contain about 160,000 clones, around 8% of them singletons. The sample comprised central memory CD4+ T cells from blood. These receptors originate from a man aged 18 to 29 in good health. The CDR3 runs from the conserved cysteine through the conserved F or W. The order of the fields is D gene, V gene, J gene, clone size, CDR3 protein, CDR3 DNA. The D gene is left open where the match is weak. Size is stated for part of the rows, as once, few or many counts, or as a class when the clone is expanded.

D gene: TRBD2
V gene: TRBV5-1
J gene: TRBJ2-3
clone size: NA
CDR3 protein: CASSLSGGLPGDTQYF
CDR3 DNA: TGCGCCAGCAGCCTTAGCGGGGGCCTGCCCGGGGATACGCAGTATTTT

D gene: NA
V gene: TRBV4-1
J gene: TRBJ2-5
clone size: NA
CDR3 protein: CASSPTSPREETQYF
CDR3 DNA: TGCGCCAGCAGCCCTACGTCCCCCAGGGAAGAGACCCAGTACTTC

D gene: NA
V gene: TRBV6-6
J gene: TRBJ1-2
clone size: few
CDR3 protein: CASSYSAGNYGYTF
CDR3 DNA: TGTGCCAGCAGTTACTCGGCAGGGAACTATGGCTACACCTTC

D gene: TRBD1
V gene: TRBV4-1
J gene: TRBJ2-1
clone size: NA
CDR3 protein: CASSQSQGGQAYNEQFF
CDR3 DNA: TGCGCCAGCAGCCAGAGCCAAGGGGGACAGGCCTACAATGAGCAGTTCTTC

D gene: TRBD1
V gene: TRBV11-2
J gene: TRBJ1-5
clone size: NA
CDR3 protein: CASSRDRGNQPQHF
CDR3 DNA: TGTGCCAGCAGCAGGGACAGGGGGAACCAGCCCCAGCATTTT

D gene: TRBD1
V gene: TRBV7-9
J gene: TRBJ1-6
clone size: NA
CDR3 protein: CASSSRGGTGASPLHF
CDR3 DNA: TGTGCCAGCAGCTCAAGAGGCGGGACAGGGGCCTCACCCCTCCACTTT

D gene: TRBD1
V gene: TRBV6-5
J gene: TRBJ2-7
clone size: few
CDR3 protein: CASSSGTGEYEQYF
CDR3 DNA: TGTGCCAGCAGTTCCGGGACAGGGGAGTACGAGCAGTACTTC

D gene: NA
V gene: TRBV6-1
J gene: TRBJ1-1
clone size: few
CDR3 protein: CASSGRENTEAFF
CDR3 DNA: TGTGCCAGCAGTGGACGGGAGAACACTGAAGCTTTCTTT

D gene: NA
V gene: TRBV5-1
J gene: TRBJ2-5
clone size: NA
CDR3 protein: CASSPSIGTQYF
CDR3 DNA: TGCGCCAGCAGCCCTAGCATCGGGACCCAGTACTTC

D gene: NA
V gene: TRBV5-4
J gene: TRBJ2-6
clone size: many
CDR3 protein: CASSRQARGANVLTF
CDR3 DNA: TGTGCCAGCAGCCGACAGGCCCGTGGTGCCAACGTCCTGACTTTC

D gene: TRBD1
V gene: TRBV6-5
J gene: TRBJ1-2
clone size: few
CDR3 protein: CASSLTGLGYTF
CDR3 DNA: TGTGCCAGCAGTTTGACAGGGCTCGGCTACACCTTC

D gene: NA
V gene: TRBV2
J gene: TRBJ1-2
clone size: NA
CDR3 protein: CASSDRPPGYTF
CDR3 DNA: TGTGCCAGCAGCGACAGGCCTCCTGGCTACACCTTC

D gene: NA
V gene: TRBV7-9
J gene: TRBJ2-5
clone size: few
CDR3 protein: CASSPRAPVQETQYF
CDR3 DNA: TGTGCCAGCAGCCCCAGGGCCCCGGTCCAAGAGACCCAGTACTTC

D gene: NA
V gene: TRBV5-1
J gene: TRBJ2-5
clone size: few
CDR3 protein: CASSLAYQETQYF
CDR3 DNA: TGCGCCAGCAGCTTGGCTTACCAAGAGACCCAGTACTTC

D gene: NA
V gene: TRBV7-6
J gene: TRBJ1-5
clone size: NA
CDR3 protein: CASSLAADFKISNQPQHF
CDR3 DNA: TGTGCCAGCAGCTTAGCCGCGGACTTCAAGATAAGCAATCAGCCCCAGCATTTT

D gene: NA
V gene: TRBV6-6
J gene: TRBJ2-3
clone size: few
CDR3 protein: CASSPPHKPDTQYF
CDR3 DNA: TGTGCCAGCAGTCCCCCCCATAAGCCAGATACGCAGTATTTT

D gene: TRBD2
V gene: TRBV7-3
J gene: TRBJ2-3
clone size: few
CDR3 protein: CASSPGLAGPTDTQYF
CDR3 DNA: TGTGCCAGCAGCCCGGGACTAGCGGGGCCCACAGATACGCAGTATTTT

D gene: TRBD2
V gene: TRBV11-3
J gene: TRBJ2-3
clone size: few
CDR3 protein: CASSSGLAGSMTDTQYF
CDR3 DNA: TGTGCCAGCAGTTCCGGACTAGCGGGATCTATGACAGATACGCAGTATTTT

D gene: NA
V gene: TRBV29-1
J gene: TRBJ1-1
clone size: many
CDR3 protein: CSVELRGGNTEAFF
CDR3 DNA: TGCAGCGTTGAATTGAGGGGGGGGAACACTGAAGCTTTCTTT

D gene: NA
V gene: TRBV4-1
J gene: TRBJ2-6
clone size: NA
CDR3 protein: CASSQGLSGANVLTF
CDR3 DNA: TGCGCCAGCAGCCAAGGTTTGTCAGGGGCCAACGTCCTGACTTTC

D gene: TRBD2
V gene: TRBV7-3
J gene: TRBJ2-7
clone size: NA
CDR3 protein: CASSLTSGSSNEQYF
CDR3 DNA: TGTGCCAGCAGCTTAACTAGCGGGAGCTCCAACGAGCAGTACTTC

D gene: TRBD1
V gene: TRBV5-4
J gene: TRBJ2-2
clone size: NA
CDR3 protein: CASSKTGAGNTGELFF
CDR3 DNA: TGTGCCAGCAGCAAGACAGGGGCAGGGAACACCGGGGAGCTGTTTTTT

D gene: NA
V gene: TRBV7-9
J gene: TRBJ1-3
clone size: NA
CDR3 protein: CASTPGFSGNTIYF
CDR3 DNA: TGTGCCAGCACCCCAGGGTTCTCTGGAAACACCATATATTTT

D gene: TRBD2
V gene: TRBV4-3
J gene: TRBJ2-5
clone size: few
CDR3 protein: CASSQKISAGVIQETQYF
CDR3 DNA: TGCGCCAGCAGCCAAAAAATATCGGCGGGAGTGATACAAGAGACCCAGTACTTC

D gene: NA
V gene: TRBV30
J gene: TRBJ2-2
clone size: few
CDR3 protein: CAWSVQAGELFF
CDR3 DNA: TGTGCCTGGAGTGTACAGGCCGGGGAGCTGTTTTTT

D gene: TRBD2
V gene: TRBV7-2
J gene: TRBJ2-1
clone size: NA
CDR3 protein: CASSLVRGGLNEQFF
CDR3 DNA: TGTGCCAGCAGCTTAGTTCGCGGGGGACTCAATGAGCAGTTCTTC

D gene: TRBD2
V gene: TRBV5-6
J gene: TRBJ2-2
clone size: NA
CDR3 protein: CASSSHSGRADGELFF
CDR3 DNA: TGTGCCAGCAGCTCACATAGCGGGAGGGCCGACGGGGAGCTGTTTTTT

D gene: NA
V gene: TRBV7-2
J gene: TRBJ1-5
clone size: few
CDR3 protein: CASTKNGGNQPQHF
CDR3 DNA: TGTGCCAGCACAAAAAACGGAGGCAATCAGCCCCAGCATTTT

D gene: TRBD2
V gene: TRBV4-2
J gene: TRBJ2-3
clone size: many
CDR3 protein: CASSQEERGGDTQYF
CDR3 DNA: TGTGCCAGCAGCCAAGAGGAGCGGGGGGGAGATACGCAGTATTTT

D gene: NA
V gene: TRBV5-4
J gene: TRBJ1-1
clone size: few
CDR3 protein: CASSLDRNMNTEAFF
CDR3 DNA: TGTGCCAGCAGCCTTGATCGAAACATGAACACTGAAGCTTTCTTT

D gene: TRBD2
V gene: TRBV4-3
J gene: TRBJ2-3
clone size: many
CDR3 protein: CASSRGTLAGGTDTQYF
CDR3 DNA: TGCGCCAGCAGCCGGGGGACTCTAGCGGGGGGCACAGATACGCAGTATTTT

D gene: TRBD2
V gene: TRBV4-3
J gene: TRBJ2-2
clone size: NA
CDR3 protein: CASSQRLTSGGANTGELFF
CDR3 DNA: TGCGCCAGCAGCCAGCGACTGACTAGCGGGGGGGCGAACACCGGGGAGCTGTTTTTT

D gene: TRBD1
V gene: TRBV19
J gene: TRBJ2-1
clone size: NA
CDR3 protein: CASSIDRDSYNEQFF
CDR3 DNA: TGTGCCAGTAGTATCGACAGGGACTCCTACAATGAGCAGTTCTTC

D gene: NA
V gene: TRBV5-1
J gene: TRBJ1-4
clone size: few
CDR3 protein: CASSFQDWTNEKLFF
CDR3 DNA: TGCGCCAGCAGCTTCCAGGATTGGACTAATGAAAAACTGTTTTTT

D gene: NA
V gene: TRBV18
J gene: TRBJ2-3
clone size: few
CDR3 protein: CASSPLQLDTQYF
CDR3 DNA: TGTGCCAGCTCACCACTCCAGTTAGATACGCAGTATTTT

D gene: TRBD2
V gene: TRBV6-1
J gene: TRBJ2-5
clone size: NA
CDR3 protein: CASSANWGGETQYF
CDR3 DNA: TGTGCCAGCAGTGCGAATTGGGGAGGGGAGACCCAGTACTTC

D gene: NA
V gene: TRBV30
J gene: TRBJ2-5
clone size: NA
CDR3 protein: CAFQGGGTETQYF
CDR3 DNA: TGTGCCTTTCAGGGAGGAGGGACAGAGACCCAGTACTTC